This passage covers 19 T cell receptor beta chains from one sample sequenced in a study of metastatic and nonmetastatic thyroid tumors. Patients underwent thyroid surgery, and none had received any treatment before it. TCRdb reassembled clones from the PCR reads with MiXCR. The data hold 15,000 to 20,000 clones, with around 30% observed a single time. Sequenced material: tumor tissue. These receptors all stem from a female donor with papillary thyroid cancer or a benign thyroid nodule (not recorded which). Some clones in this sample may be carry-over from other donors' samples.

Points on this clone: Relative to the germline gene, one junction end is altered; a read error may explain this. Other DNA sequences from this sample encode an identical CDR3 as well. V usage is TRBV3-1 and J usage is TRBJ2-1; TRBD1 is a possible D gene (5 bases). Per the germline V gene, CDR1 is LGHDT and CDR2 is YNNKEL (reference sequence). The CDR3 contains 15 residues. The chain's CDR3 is CASSRLRGTYNEQFF. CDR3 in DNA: TGTGCCAGCAGCCGACTTAGGGGAACCTACAATGAACAGTTCTTC.

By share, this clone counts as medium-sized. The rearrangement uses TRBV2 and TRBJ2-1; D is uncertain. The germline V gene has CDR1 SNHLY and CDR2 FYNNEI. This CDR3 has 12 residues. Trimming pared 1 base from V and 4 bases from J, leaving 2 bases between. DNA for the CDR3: TGTGCCAGCAGTGAAGGGTACAATGAGCAGTTCTTC. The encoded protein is CASSEGYNEQFF.

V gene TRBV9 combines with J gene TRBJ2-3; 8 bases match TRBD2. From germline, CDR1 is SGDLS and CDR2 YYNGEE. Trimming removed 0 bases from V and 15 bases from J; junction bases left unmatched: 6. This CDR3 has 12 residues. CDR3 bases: TGTGCCAGCAGCGTAGCAGCGGGAGTTGGATATTTT. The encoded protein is CASSVAAGVGYF.

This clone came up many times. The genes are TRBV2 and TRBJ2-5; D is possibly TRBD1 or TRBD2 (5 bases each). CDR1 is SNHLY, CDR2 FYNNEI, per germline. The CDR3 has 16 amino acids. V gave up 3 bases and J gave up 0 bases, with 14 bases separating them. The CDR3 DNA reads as TGTGCCAGCAGTGAGGGGGAGTCTTCGTACCAAGAGACCCAGTACTTC. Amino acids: CASSEGESSYQETQYF.

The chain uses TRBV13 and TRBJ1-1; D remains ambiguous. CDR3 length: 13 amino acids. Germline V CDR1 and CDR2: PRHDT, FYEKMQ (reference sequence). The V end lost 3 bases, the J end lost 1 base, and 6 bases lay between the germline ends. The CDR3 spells CASSFRGNTEAFF. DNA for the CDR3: TGTGCCAGCAGCTTTCGGGGGAACACTGAAGCTTTCTTT. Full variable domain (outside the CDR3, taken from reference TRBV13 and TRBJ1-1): AAGVIQSPRHLIKEKRETATLKCYPIPRHDTVYWYQQGPGQDPQFLISFYEKMQSDKGSIPDRFSAQQFSDYHSELNMSSLELGDSALYFCASSFRGNTEAFFGQGTRLTVV.

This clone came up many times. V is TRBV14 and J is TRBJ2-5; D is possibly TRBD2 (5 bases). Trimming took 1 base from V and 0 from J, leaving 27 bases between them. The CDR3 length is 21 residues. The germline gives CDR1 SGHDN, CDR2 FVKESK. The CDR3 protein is CASSQVLGLIRDSYDQETQYF. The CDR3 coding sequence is TGTGCCAGCAGCCAAGTATTAGGCCTCATTCGGGATAGCTACGACCAAGAGACCCAGTACTTC.

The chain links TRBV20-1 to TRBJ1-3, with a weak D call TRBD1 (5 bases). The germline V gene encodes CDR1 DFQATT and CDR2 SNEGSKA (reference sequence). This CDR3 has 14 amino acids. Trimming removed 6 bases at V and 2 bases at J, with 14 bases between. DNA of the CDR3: TGCAGTGCCCGCCGAGGAGGGGCTGGAAACACCATATATTTT. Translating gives CSARRGGAGNTIYF.

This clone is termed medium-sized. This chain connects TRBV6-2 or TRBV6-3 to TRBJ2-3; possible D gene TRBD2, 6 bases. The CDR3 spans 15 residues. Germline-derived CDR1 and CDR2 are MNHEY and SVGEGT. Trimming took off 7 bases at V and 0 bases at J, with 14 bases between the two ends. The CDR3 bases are TGTGCCAGCATGAGAGCGGGTACTAGCACAGATACGCAGTATTTT. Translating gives CASMRAGTSTDTQYF.

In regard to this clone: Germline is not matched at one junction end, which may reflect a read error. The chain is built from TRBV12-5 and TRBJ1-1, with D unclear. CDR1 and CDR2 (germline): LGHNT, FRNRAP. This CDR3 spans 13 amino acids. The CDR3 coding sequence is TGTGCTAGTGGTTTGGAGGGTAACACTGAATCTTTCTTT. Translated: CASGLEGNTESFF.

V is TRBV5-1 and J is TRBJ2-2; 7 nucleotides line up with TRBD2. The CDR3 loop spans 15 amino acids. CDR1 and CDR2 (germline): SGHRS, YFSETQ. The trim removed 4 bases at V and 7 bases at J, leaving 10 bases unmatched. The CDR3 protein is CASSNPGGTVGELFF. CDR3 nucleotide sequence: TGCGCCAGCAGCAACCCGGGGGGTACGGTCGGGGAGCTGTTTTTT.

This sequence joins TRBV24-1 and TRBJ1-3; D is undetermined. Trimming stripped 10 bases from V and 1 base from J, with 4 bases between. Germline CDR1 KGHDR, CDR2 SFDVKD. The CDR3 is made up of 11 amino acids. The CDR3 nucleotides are TGTGCCACAAGTTCTGGAAACACCATATATTTT. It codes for CATSSGNTIYF.

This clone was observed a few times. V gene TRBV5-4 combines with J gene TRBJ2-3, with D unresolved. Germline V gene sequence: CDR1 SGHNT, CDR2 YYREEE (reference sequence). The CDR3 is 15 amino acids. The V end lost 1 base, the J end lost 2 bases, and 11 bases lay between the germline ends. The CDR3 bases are TGTGCCAGCAGCTTGAAGGGTAGGGTCACAGATACGCAGTATTTT. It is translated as CASSLKGRVTDTQYF.

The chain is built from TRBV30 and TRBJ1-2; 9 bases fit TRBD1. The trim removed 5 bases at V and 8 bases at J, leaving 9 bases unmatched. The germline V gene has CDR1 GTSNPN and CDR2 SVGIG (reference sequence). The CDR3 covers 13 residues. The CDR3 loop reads CAWYTGGFLGYTF. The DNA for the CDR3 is TGTGCCTGGTACACAGGGGGCTTTCTAGGCTACACCTTC.

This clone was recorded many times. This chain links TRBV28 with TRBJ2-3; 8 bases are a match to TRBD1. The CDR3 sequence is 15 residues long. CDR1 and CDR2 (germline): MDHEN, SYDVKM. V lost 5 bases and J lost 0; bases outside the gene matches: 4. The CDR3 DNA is TGTGCCAGCAGTCGGACAGGGACTAGCACAGATACGCAGTATTTT. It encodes CASSRTGTSTDTQYF. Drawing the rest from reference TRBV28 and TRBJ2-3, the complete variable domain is DVKVTQSSRYLVKRTGEKVFLECVQDMDHENMFWYRQDPGLGLRLIYFSYDVKMKEKGDIPEGYSVSREKKERFSLILESASTNQTSMYLCASSRTGTSTDTQYFGPGTRLTVL.

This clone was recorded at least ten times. DNA for the CDR3: TGTGCCAGCAGCTTAGAGGAGGGGAGCGAGCAGTACTTC. This translates into CASSLEEGSEQYF. This chain uses TRBV7-7 with TRBJ2-7; TRBD2 might be the D (6 bases). Trimming shortened V by 1 base and J by 6 bases, and 10 bases separated the two germline ends. The germline gives CDR1 SSHAT, CDR2 FNYEAQ (reference sequence). The CDR3 spans 13 residues.

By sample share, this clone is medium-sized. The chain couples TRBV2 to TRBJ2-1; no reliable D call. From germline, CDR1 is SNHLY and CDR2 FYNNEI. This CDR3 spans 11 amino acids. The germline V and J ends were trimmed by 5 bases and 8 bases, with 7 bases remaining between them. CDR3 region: CASSPRDEQFF. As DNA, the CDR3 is TGTGCCAGCAGTCCTCGGGATGAGCAGTTCTTC.

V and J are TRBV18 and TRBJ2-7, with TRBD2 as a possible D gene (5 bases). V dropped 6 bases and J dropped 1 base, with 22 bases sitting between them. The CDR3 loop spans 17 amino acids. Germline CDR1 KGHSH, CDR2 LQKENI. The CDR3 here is CASSPHSEPLSSYEQYF. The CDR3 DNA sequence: TGTGCCAGCTCGCCGCATAGCGAGCCGTTAAGTTCCTACGAGCAGTACTTC.

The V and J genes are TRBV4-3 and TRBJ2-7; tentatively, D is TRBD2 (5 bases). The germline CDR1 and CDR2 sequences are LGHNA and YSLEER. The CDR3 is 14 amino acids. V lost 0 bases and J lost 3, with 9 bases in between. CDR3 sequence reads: CASSQDLGDYEQYF. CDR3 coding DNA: TGCGCCAGCAGCCAAGATCTCGGGGACTACGAGCAGTACTTC.

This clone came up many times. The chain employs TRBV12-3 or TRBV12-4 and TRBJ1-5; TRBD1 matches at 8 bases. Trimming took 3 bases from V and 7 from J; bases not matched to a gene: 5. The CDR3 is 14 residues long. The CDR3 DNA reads TGTGCCAGCAGTTTGGGTACAGGGGGACAGCCCCAGCATTTT. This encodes CASSLGTGGQPQHF.